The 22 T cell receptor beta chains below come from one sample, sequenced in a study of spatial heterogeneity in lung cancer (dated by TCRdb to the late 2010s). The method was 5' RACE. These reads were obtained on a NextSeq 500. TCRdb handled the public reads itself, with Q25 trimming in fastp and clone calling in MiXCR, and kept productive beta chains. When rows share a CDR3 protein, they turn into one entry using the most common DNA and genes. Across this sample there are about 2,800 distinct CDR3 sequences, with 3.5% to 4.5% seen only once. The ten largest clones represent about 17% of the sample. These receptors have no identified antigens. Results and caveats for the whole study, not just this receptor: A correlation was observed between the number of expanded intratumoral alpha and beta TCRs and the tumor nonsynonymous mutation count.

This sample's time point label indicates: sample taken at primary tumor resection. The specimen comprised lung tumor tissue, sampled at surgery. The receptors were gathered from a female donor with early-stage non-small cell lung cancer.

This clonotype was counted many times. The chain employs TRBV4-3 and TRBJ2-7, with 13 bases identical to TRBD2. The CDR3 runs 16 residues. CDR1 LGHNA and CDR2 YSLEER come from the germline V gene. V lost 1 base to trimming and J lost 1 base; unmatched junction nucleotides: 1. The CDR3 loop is CASSQGLAGGSYEQYF. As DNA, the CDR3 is TGCGCCAGCAGCCAAGGACTAGCGGGGGGTTCCTACGAGCAGTACTTC.

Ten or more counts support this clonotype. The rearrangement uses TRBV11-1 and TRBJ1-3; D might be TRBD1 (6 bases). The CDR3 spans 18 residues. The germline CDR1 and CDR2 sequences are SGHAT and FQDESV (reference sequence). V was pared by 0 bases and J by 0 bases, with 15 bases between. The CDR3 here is CASSLAENAGDSGNTIYF. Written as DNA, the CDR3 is TGTGCCAGCAGCTTAGCGGAGAACGCAGGGGACTCTGGAAACACCATATATTTT.

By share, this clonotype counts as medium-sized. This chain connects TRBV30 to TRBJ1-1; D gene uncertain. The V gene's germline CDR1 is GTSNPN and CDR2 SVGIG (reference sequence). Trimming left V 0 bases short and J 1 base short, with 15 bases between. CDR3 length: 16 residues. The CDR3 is CAWSVLGITENTEAFF. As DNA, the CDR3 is TGTGCCTGGAGTGTATTGGGCATTACAGAGAACACTGAAGCTTTCTTT.

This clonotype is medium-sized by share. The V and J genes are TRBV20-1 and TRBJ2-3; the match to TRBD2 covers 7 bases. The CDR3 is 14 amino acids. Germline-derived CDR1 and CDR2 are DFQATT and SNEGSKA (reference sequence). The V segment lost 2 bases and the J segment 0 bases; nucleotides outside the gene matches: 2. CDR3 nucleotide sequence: TGCAGTGCTAGACGGGGGGACAGCACAGATACGCAGTATTTT. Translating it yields CSARRGDSTDTQYF.

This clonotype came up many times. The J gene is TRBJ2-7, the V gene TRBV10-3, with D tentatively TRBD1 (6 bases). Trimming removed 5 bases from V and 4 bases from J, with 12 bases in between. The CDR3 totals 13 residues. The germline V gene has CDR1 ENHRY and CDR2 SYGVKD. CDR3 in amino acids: CAISRERGYEQYF. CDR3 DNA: TGTGCCATCAGTAGGGAAAGGGGGTACGAGCAGTACTTC.

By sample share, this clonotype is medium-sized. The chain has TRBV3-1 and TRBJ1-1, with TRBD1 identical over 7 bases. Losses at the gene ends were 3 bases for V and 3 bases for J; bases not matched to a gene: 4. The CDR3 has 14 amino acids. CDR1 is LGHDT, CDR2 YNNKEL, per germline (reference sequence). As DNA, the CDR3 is TGTGCCAGCAGCCAGAAGGACAGGTACACTGAAGCTTTCTTT. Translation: CASSQKDRYTEAFF.

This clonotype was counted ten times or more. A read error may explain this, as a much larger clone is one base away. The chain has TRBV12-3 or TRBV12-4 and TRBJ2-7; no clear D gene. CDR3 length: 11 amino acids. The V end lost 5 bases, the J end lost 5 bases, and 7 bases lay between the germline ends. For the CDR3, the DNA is TGTGCCAGCAGTCCCTCTGACGAGCAGTACTTC. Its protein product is CASSPSDEQYF.

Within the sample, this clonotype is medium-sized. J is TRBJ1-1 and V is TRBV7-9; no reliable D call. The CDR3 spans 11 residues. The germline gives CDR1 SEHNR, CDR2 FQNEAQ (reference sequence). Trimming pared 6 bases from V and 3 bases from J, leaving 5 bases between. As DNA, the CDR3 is TGTGCCAGCAGTTTTGACACTGAAGCTTTCTTT. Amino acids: CASSFDTEAFF.

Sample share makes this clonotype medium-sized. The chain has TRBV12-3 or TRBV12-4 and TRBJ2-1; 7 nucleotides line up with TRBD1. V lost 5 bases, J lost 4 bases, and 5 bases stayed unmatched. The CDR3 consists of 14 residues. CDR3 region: CASSPPGQYNEQFF. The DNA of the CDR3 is TGTGCCAGCAGTCCGCCGGGACAGTACAATGAGCAGTTCTTC.

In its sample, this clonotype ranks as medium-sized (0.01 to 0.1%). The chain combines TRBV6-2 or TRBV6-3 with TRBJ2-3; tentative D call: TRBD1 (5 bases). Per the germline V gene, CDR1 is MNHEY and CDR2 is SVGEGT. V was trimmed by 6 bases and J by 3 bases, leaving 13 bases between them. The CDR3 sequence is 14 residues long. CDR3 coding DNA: TGTGCCAGCAGGGAGTACAGGCGGACAGATACGCAGTATTTT. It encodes CASREYRRTDTQYF.

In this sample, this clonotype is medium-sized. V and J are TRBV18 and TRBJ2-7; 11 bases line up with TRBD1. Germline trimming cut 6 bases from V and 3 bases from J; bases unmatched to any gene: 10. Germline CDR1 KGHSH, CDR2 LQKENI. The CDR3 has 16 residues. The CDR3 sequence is CASSPIPGQGDYEQYF. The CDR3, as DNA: TGTGCCAGCTCTCCAATCCCGGGACAGGGGGACTACGAGCAGTACTTC.

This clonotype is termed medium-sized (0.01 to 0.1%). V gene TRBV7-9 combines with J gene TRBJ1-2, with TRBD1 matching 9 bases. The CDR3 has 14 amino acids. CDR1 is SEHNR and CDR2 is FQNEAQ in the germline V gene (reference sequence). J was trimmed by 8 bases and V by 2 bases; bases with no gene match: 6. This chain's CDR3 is CASSLSGTGIGYTF. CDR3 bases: TGTGCCAGCAGCTTATCCGGGACAGGGATCGGCTACACCTTC.

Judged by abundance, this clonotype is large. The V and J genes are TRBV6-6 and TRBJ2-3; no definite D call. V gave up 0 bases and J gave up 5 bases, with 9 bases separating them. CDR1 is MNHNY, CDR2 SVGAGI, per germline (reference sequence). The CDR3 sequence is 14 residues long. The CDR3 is CASSYSNAVDTQYF. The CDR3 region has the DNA TGTGCCAGCAGTTACTCGAACGCCGTAGATACGCAGTATTTT.

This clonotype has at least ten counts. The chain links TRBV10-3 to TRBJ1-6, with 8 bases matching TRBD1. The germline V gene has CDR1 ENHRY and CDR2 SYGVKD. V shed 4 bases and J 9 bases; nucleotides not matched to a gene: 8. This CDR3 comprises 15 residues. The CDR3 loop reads CAISGPDRASSPLHF. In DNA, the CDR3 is TGTGCCATCAGTGGCCCGGACAGGGCGAGTTCACCCCTCCACTTT.

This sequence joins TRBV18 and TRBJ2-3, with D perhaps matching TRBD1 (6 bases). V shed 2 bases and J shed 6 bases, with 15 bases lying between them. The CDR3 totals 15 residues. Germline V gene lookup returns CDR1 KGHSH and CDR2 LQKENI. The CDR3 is CASSPKTGLVDTQYF. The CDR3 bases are TGTGCCAGCTCACCAAAGACAGGCTTGGTCGATACGCAGTATTTT.

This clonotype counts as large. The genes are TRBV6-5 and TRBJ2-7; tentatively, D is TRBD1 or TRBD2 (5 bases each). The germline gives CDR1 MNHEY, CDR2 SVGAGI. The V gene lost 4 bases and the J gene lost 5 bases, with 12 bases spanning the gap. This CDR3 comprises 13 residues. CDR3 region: CASSSQGANEQYF. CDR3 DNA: TGTGCCAGCAGTTCCCAGGGAGCCAACGAGCAGTACTTC.

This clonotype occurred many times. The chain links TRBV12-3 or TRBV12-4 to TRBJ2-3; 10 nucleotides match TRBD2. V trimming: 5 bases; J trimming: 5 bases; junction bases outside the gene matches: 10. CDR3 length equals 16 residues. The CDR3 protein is CASSLPAGGHGDTQYF. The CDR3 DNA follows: TGTGCCAGCAGTCTACCAGCGGGGGGGCATGGAGATACGCAGTATTTT.

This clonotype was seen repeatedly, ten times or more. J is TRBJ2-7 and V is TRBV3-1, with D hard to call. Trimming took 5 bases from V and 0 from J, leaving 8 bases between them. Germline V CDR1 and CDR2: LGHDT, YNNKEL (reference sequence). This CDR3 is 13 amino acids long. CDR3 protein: CASSSASSYEQYF. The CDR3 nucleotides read TGTGCCAGCAGCTCCGCCAGCTCCTACGAGCAGTACTTC.

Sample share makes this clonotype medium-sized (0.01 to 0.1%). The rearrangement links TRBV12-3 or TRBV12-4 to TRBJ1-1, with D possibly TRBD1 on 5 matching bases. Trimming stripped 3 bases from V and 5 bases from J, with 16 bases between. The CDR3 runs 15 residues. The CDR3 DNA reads TGTGCCAGCAGTTTCCCGTCTAGGGGAACTACTGAAGCTTTCTTT. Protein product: CASSFPSRGTTEAFF.

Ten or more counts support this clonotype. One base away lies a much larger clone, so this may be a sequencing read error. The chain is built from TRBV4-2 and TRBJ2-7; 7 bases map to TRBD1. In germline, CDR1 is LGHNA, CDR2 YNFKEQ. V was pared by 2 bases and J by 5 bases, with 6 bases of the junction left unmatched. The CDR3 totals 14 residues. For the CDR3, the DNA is TGTGCCAGCAGCCAACCAGGACAGGCCGACGAGCAGTACTTC. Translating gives CASSQPGQADEQYF.

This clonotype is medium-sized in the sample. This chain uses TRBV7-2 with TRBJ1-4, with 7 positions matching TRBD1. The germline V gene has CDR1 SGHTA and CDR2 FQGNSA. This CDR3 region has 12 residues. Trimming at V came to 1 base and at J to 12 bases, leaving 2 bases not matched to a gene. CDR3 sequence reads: CASSLVQGELFF. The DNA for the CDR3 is TGTGCCAGCAGCTTAGTTCAGGGGGAACTGTTTTTT.

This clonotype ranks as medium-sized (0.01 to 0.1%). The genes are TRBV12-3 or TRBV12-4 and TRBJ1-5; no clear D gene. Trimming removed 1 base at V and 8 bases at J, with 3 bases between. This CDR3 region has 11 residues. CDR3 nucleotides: TGTGCCAGCAGTTTAGGGGAGCCCCAGCATTTT. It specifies CASSLGEPQHF.